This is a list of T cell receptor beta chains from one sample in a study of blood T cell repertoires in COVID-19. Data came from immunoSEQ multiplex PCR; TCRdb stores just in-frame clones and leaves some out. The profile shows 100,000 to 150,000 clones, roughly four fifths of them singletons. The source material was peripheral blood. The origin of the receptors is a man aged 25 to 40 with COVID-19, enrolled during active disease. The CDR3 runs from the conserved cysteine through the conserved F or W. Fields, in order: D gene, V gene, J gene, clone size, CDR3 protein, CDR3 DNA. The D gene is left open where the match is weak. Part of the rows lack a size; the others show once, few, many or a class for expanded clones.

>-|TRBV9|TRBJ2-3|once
CASSVVGGPMDTQYF
TGTGCCAGCAGCGTAGTTGGAGGGCCGATGGATACGCAGTATTTT
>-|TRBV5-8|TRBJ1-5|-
CASSSQGSNQPQHF
TGTGCCAGCAGCTCCCAGGGTAGCAATCAGCCCCAGCATTTT
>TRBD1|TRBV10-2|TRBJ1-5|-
CASSESGQGNQPQHF
TGCGCCAGCAGTGAGTCAGGACAGGGCAATCAGCCCCAGCATTTT
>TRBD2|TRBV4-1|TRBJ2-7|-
CASSQVAGGKYEQYF
TGCGCCAGCAGCCAAGTAGCGGGGGGGAAATACGAGCAGTACTTC
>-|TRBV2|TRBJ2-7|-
CASSFESYEQYF
TGTGCCAGCAGCTTTGAGTCCTACGAGCAGTACTTC
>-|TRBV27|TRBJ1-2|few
CASRRQGSYGYTF
TGTGCCAGCAGGCGCCAGGGGAGCTATGGCTACACCTTC
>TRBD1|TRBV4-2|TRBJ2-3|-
CASSPTPTGGNADTQYF
TGTGCCAGCAGCCCCACCCCGACAGGGGGCAATGCAGATACGCAGTATTTT
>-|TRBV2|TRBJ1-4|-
CASSVGPEKLFF
TGTGCCAGCAGTGTGGGGCCGGAAAAACTGTTTTTT
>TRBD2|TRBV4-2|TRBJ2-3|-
CASSQGSLAGGFTDTQYF
TGTGCCAGCAGCCAAGGGTCACTAGCGGGGGGTTTCACAGATACGCAGTATTTT
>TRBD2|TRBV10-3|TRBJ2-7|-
CATTGQRDYEQYF
TGTGCCACCACGGGCCAGCGGGACTACGAGCAGTACTTC
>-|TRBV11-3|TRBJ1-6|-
CASSLAGGRNSPLHF
TGTGCCAGCAGCTTAGCGGGGGGTCGTAATTCACCCCTCCACTTT
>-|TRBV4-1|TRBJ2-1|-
CASSQEPGQSLNRQFF
TGCGCCAGCAGCCAAGAACCCGGACAAAGTCTCAATAGGCAGTTCTTC
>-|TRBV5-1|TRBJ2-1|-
CASSLKRNEQFF
TGCGCCAGCAGCTTGAAGAGGAATGAGCAGTTCTTC
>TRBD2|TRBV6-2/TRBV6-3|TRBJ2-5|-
CASSSGLNGQETQYF
TGTGCCAGCAGTTCGGGACTAAACGGCCAAGAGACCCAGTACTTC
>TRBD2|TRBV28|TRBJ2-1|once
CASSSLPGLAGGMGNEQFF
TGTGCCAGCAGTTCTCTACCGGGACTAGCGGGGGGTATGGGTAATGAGCAGTTCTTC
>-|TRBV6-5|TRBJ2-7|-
CASRPVRGGAYEQYF
TGTGCCAGCAGGCCTGTCCGGGGAGGAGCCTACGAGCAGTACTTC
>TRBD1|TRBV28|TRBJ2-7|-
CATYQGQGSYEQYF
TGTGCCACCTACCAGGGACAGGGGTCCTACGAGCAGTACTTC
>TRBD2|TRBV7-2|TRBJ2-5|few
CASSLVYSGGRETQYF
TGTGCCAGCAGCTTAGTATATAGCGGGGGGAGGGAGACCCAGTACTTC
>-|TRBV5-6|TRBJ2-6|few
CASSHPATGSGANVLTF
TGTGCCAGCAGTCATCCTGCAACAGGCTCTGGGGCCAACGTCCTGACTTTC
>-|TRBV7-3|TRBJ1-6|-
CASSLIIRGGGESPLHF
TGTGCCAGCAGCTTAATAATCCGGGGGGGCGGCGAATCACCCCTCCACTTT
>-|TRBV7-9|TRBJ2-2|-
CASSLDFTGELFF
TGTGCCAGCAGCTTGGACTTCACCGGGGAGCTGTTTTTT
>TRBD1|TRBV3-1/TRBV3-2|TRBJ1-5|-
CASSPRRTPGQLNQPQHF
TGTGCCAGCAGCCCGCGCAGGACGCCGGGACAGCTAAATCAGCCCCAGCATTTT
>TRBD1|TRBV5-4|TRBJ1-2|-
CASSPRTGGFYGYTF
TGTGCCAGCAGCCCTCGGACAGGGGGGTTCTATGGCTACACCTTC
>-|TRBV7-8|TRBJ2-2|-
CASTPQTWSDRDTGELFF
TGTGCCAGCACCCCCCAAACCTGGTCTGATCGCGACACCGGGGAGCTGTTTTTT
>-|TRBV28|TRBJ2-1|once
CASKGITIYSYNEQFF
TGTGCCAGCAAAGGTATCACTATTTACTCCTACAATGAGCAGTTCTTC
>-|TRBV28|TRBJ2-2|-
CASSFAGAGTGELFF
TGTGCCAGCAGTTTTGCGGGGGCCGGCACCGGGGAGCTGTTTTTT
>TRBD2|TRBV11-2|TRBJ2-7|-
CASSFGLAGAPTYEQYF
TGTGCCAGCAGCTTTGGACTAGCGGGAGCGCCAACCTACGAGCAGTACTTC
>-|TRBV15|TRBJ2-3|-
CATSSRGITDTQYF
TGTGCCACCAGCAGCCGCGGGATCACAGATACGCAGTATTTT
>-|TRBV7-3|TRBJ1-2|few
CASSLGQPGEYGYTF
TGTGCCAGCAGCTTGGGGCAGCCGGGGGAATATGGCTACACCTTC
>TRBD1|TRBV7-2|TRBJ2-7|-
CASSSRTGDEQYF
TGTGCCAGCAGCTCACGAACAGGGGACGAGCAGTACTTC
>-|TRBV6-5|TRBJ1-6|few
CASRSDRFNSPLHF
TGTGCCAGCAGGAGCGACAGATTTAATTCACCCCTCCACTTT
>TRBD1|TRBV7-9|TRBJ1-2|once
CASSLGQGAQGYTF
TGTGCCAGCAGCTTAGGACAGGGGGCGCAGGGCTACACCTTC
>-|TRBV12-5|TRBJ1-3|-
CASGFNHGSSGNTIYF
TGTGCTAGTGGTTTTAATCATGGGAGCTCTGGAAACACCATATATTTT
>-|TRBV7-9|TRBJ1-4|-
CASSAEFVGTYEKLFF
TGTGCCAGCAGCGCTGAATTTGTTGGGACATACGAAAAACTGTTTTTT
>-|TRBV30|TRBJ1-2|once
CAWSGQNTGGYTF
TGTGCCTGGTCCGGCCAAAATACAGGTGGCTACACCTTC
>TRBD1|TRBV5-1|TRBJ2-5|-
CASSLDQGAQYF
TGCGCCAGCAGCTTGGATCAGGGGGCCCAGTACTTC
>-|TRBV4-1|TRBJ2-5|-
CASSQVGFVRAKETQYF
TGCGCCAGCAGCCAAGTGGGCTTCGTCAGAGCCAAAGAGACCCAGTACTTC
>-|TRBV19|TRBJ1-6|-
CASSISGGGSPLHF
TGTGCCAGTAGTATCTCCGGGGGTGGTTCACCCCTCCACTTT
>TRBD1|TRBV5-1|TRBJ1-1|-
CASSLLAGGITEAFF
TGCGCCAGCAGCTTGCTTGCAGGGGGAATCACTGAAGCTTTCTTT
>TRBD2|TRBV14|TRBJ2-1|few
CASSLPSGGEQFF
TGTGCCAGCAGCCTTCCAAGCGGGGGTGAGCAGTTCTTC